This passage covers 25 T cell receptor beta chains from one sample sequenced in a study of cytomegalovirus exposure and HLA in healthy donors. The PCR was carried out with 60 Vbeta primers and 13 Jbeta primers. Clones were sequenced by immunoSEQ multiplex PCR, and TCRdb holds only the in-frame ones, with some missing. The sample has around 150,000 clones, around 83% seen once; the top ten hold less than 5%. Sequencing was done on a sample of PBMCs. Receptors were obtained from a man over 45 in good health and CMV-seropositive.

This chain connects TRBV15 to TRBJ2-5, with D possibly matching TRBD1 (5 bases). CDR1 is LNHNV and CDR2 is YYDKDF in the germline V gene (reference sequence). V lost 4 bases, J lost 2 bases, and 8 bases lay in between. The CDR3 sequence is 13 residues long. CDR3 nucleotide sequence: TGTGCCACCAGCAACGACAGTCAAGAGACCCAGTACTTC. Its translation is CATSNDSQETQYF. Full variable domain (rest looked up from reference TRBV15 and TRBJ2-5): DAMVIQNPRYQVTQFGKPVTLSCSQTLNHNVMYWYQQKSSQAPKLLFHYYDKDFNNEADTPDNFQSRRPNTSFCFLDIRSPGLGDTAMYLCATSNDSQETQYFGPGTRLLVL.

This chain links TRBV11-2 with TRBJ1-6; maybe TRBD1 (6 bases). Germline CDR1 is SGHAT and CDR2 is FQNNGV. With 5 bases removed from V and 8 bases from J, the gap between germline ends came to 22 bases. The CDR3 covers 17 residues. The CDR3 DNA is TGTGCCAGCAGCCTCCCGGGGCGGGGGGGCGGTCATTCACCCCTCCACTTT. Translated: CASSLPGRGGGHSPLHF.

V usage is TRBV30 and J usage is TRBJ2-1; 11 bases are a match to TRBD1. CDR3 length equals 17 residues. CDR1 and CDR2 (germline): GTSNPN, SVGIG (reference sequence). With 3 bases clipped from V and 10 bases from J, the junction kept 17 bases outside the gene matches. The CDR3, as DNA: TGTGCCTGGAGCGCGGATCCCCGGGACAGGGGGTCCAGGGAGCAGTTCTTC. Translated: CAWSADPRDRGSREQFF. Drawing the rest from reference TRBV30 and TRBJ2-1, the complete variable domain is SQTIHQWPATLVQPVGSPLSLECTVEGTSNPNLYWYRQAAGRGLQLLFYSVGIGQISSEVPQNLSASRPQDRQFILSSKKLLLSDSGFYLCAWSADPRDRGSREQFFGPGTRLTVL.

The rearrangement joins TRBV27 to TRBJ1-3; 7 nucleotides match TRBD1. The J segment lost 2 bases and the V segment lost 5 bases, leaving 6 bases of the junction unmatched. The CDR3 is 15 amino acids. The germline CDR1 and CDR2 sequences are MNHEY and SMNVEV (reference sequence). The CDR3 nucleotides read TGTGCCAGCAGTGCCCGGGACAGTCCTGGAAACACCATATATTTT. Amino acid sequence: CASSARDSPGNTIYF.

The sample holds one count of this clone. The chain employs TRBV2 and TRBJ2-7; 10 nucleotides align to TRBD2. The length of the CDR3 is 18 residues. CDR1 and CDR2 from the germline V gene are SNHLY and FYNNEI. V lost 6 bases, J lost 2 bases, and 16 bases stayed unmatched. CDR3 coding DNA: TGTGCCAGCAGCCCTGGTATATTAGCGGGAGGAGGAGCCTACGAGCAGTACTTC. Translating it yields CASSPGILAGGGAYEQYF.

This chain joins TRBV9 and TRBJ1-1, with D possibly TRBD1 on 5 matching bases. Trimming stripped 0 bases from V and 8 bases from J, with 14 bases between. The CDR3 is made up of 14 amino acids. Germline loops: CDR1 SGDLS, CDR2 YYNGEE. The CDR3 sequence is CASSVGAGIGEAFF. Here the CDR3 DNA reads TGTGCCAGCAGCGTAGGTGCAGGGATTGGAGAAGCTTTCTTT.

J is TRBJ1-1 and V is TRBV27, with D uncertain. Trimming stripped 10 bases from V and 5 bases from J, with 11 bases between. This CDR3 is 11 amino acids long. Germline V gives CDR1 MNHEY, CDR2 SMNVEV (reference sequence). CDR3 sequence (DNA): TGTGCCATCAGAACGGGGACTGAAGCTTTCTTT. This gives the protein CAIRTGTEAFF.

The chain combines TRBV27 with TRBJ2-5, with D unclear. The germline V gene encodes CDR1 MNHEY and CDR2 SMNVEV (reference sequence). The V and J ends lost 5 bases and 5 bases respectively, with 9 bases between them. The CDR3 has 12 amino acids. The CDR3 loop is CASSVYGETQYF. Written as DNA, the CDR3 is TGTGCCAGCAGTGTCTACGGGGAGACCCAGTACTTC.

The rearrangement links TRBV27 to TRBJ2-7; 7 nucleotides agree with TRBD2. The trim removed 3 bases at V and 4 bases at J, leaving 3 bases unmatched. CDR1 is MNHEY, CDR2 SMNVEV, per germline (reference sequence). The CDR3 consists of 13 residues. CDR3 in amino acids: CASSFGGWYEQYF. For the CDR3, the DNA is TGTGCCAGCAGTTTCGGGGGGTGGTACGAGCAGTACTTC.

The CDR3 is CASSATGPGSYEQYF. The CDR3, as DNA: TGTGCCAGCAGTGCGACAGGGCCGGGCTCCTACGAGCAGTACTTC. The chain is built from TRBV6-5 and TRBJ2-5; 7 bases are shared with TRBD1. The better agreement between TRBJ2-7 and the DNA end casts doubt on the J call. The CDR3 runs to 15 residues. In germline, CDR1 is MNHEY, CDR2 SVGAGI.

CDR3 sequence: CASGGQTNEKLFF. The CDR3 coding sequence is TGTGCCAGCGGGGGACAAACTAATGAAAAACTGTTTTTT. The chain couples TRBV2 to TRBJ1-4; the D gene is possibly TRBD1 (6 bases). The length of the CDR3 is 13 residues. Trimming left V 8 bases short and J 1 base short, with 8 bases between. Germline CDR1 reads SNHLY; CDR2 reads FYNNEI.

This chain links TRBV10-3 with TRBJ1-1, with TRBD1 identical over 10 bases. V shed 4 bases and J 3 bases; nucleotides not matched to a gene: 2. Germline V lookup: CDR1 ENHRY, CDR2 SYGVKD. The CDR3 loop spans 14 amino acids. In DNA, the CDR3 is TGTGCCATCAGTGCTGGACAGGGGGACACTGAAGCTTTCTTT. Its protein is CAISAGQGDTEAFF.

V usage is TRBV10-2 and J usage is TRBJ2-5, with a weak D call TRBD2 (5 bases). Trimming took off 7 bases at V and 11 bases at J, with 14 bases between the two ends. CDR3 length: 11 residues. Germline-derived CDR1 and CDR2 are WSHSY and SAAADI. The CDR3 DNA sequence: TGCGCCAGCATGGGCGGAGGAACTCAGTACTTC. Translating it yields CASMGGGTQYF.

The rearrangement joins TRBV6-1 to TRBJ1-4, with TRBD1 matching over 9 bases. The CDR3 covers 14 residues. J was trimmed by 7 bases and V by 0 bases; bases with no gene match: 0. The germline V gene has CDR1 MNHNS and CDR2 SASEGT. CDR3 region: CASSEAGQGEKLFF. The CDR3, as DNA: TGTGCCAGCAGTGAAGCGGGACAGGGTGAAAAACTGTTTTTT.

This sequence joins TRBV6-5 and TRBJ2-7; D may be TRBD1 (5 bases). Trimming shortened V by 7 bases and J by 1 base, and 17 bases separated the two germline ends. Germline CDR1 reads MNHEY; CDR2 reads SVGAGI. The CDR3 sequence is 15 residues long. This CDR3 is CASTPTGQGSYEQYF. CDR3 in DNA: TGTGCCAGCACCCCCACCGGGCAGGGTTCCTACGAGCAGTACTTC.

This chain links TRBV18 with TRBJ2-7, with 11 bases fitting TRBD1. The germline V gene has CDR1 KGHSH and CDR2 LQKENI. This CDR3 has 14 residues. J lost 6 bases, V lost 3 bases, and 4 bases had no gene match. CDR3 coding DNA: TGTGCCAGCTCACCGGCCGGGACAGGGGGCGAGCAGTACTTC. Its protein product is CASSPAGTGGEQYF.

This clone appeared a single time. The J gene is TRBJ1-5, the V gene TRBV28; no definite D call. Germline V gene sequence: CDR1 MDHEN, CDR2 SYDVKM. The CDR3 contains 16 residues. V lost 6 bases, J lost 3 bases, and 18 bases lay in between. The CDR3 loop is CASSPAQPTTNQPQHF. DNA of the CDR3: TGTGCCAGCAGCCCCGCCCAGCCAACTACCAATCAGCCCCAGCATTTT.

This chain connects TRBV6-1 to TRBJ2-7; possible D gene TRBD2, 6 bases. CDR3 size: 17 residues. The germline V gene encodes CDR1 MNHNS and CDR2 SASEGT. V gave up 1 base and J gave up 0 bases, with 16 bases separating them. This CDR3 reads CASSEGLSGDFSYEQYF. For the CDR3, the DNA is TGTGCCAGCAGTGAAGGTTTATCGGGGGATTTCTCCTACGAGCAGTACTTC.

The chain has TRBV9 and TRBJ1-1; D is uncertain. The V end was cut by 2 bases, the J end by 3 bases, with 11 bases between. CDR1 SGDLS and CDR2 YYNGEE come from the germline V gene. The CDR3 has 14 residues. CDR3 DNA: TGTGCCAGCAGCGTGGCCTCGGGAGACACTGAAGCTTTCTTT. Translation: CASSVASGDTEAFF.

The chain joins TRBV28 to TRBJ2-1, with TRBD2 matching over 8 bases. Germline loops: CDR1 MDHEN, CDR2 SYDVKM. The V and J ends lost 3 bases and 9 bases, in that order; junction bases with no gene match: 7. The CDR3 contains 14 residues. The CDR3 here is CASSFGGGNGEQFF. CDR3 in DNA: TGTGCCAGCAGTTTTGGCGGGGGGAATGGTGAGCAGTTCTTC.

V and J are TRBV28 and TRBJ2-6, with D hard to call. Trimming took 1 base from V and 3 from J, leaving 7 bases between them. This CDR3 has 15 residues. The germline V gene encodes CDR1 MDHEN and CDR2 SYDVKM. Here the CDR3 reads CASSLSGGGANVLTF. As DNA, the CDR3 is TGTGCCAGCAGTTTATCAGGTGGTGGGGCCAACGTCCTGACTTTC.

V and J are TRBV28 and TRBJ1-4, with TRBD1 matching over 10 bases. CDR1 MDHEN and CDR2 SYDVKM come from the germline V gene. CDR3 length: 18 residues. V shed 6 bases and J 3 bases; nucleotides not matched to a gene: 13. The CDR3 DNA is TGTGCCAGCAGAAATATTCCGGGACAGGGGATAGCTAATGAAAAACTGTTTTTT. The encoded protein is CASRNIPGQGIANEKLFF.

This clone has a single count. V usage is TRBV5-1 and J usage is TRBJ2-5; D unclear. The CDR3 runs 12 residues. With 5 bases removed from V and 5 bases from J, the gap between germline ends came to 10 bases. In germline, CDR1 is SGHRS, CDR2 YFSETQ. CDR3 amino acids: CASSVTGETQYF. The CDR3 region has the DNA TGCGCCAGCAGTGTCACTGGTGAGACCCAGTACTTC.

The J gene is TRBJ1-1, the V gene TRBV10-3, with 8 bases matching TRBD1. Germline loops: CDR1 ENHRY, CDR2 SYGVKD. Trimming took 6 bases from V and 3 from J; bases not matched to a gene: 6. CDR3 size: 14 residues. In DNA, the CDR3 is TGTGCCATCAGCAATTCGACAGGGGACACTGAAGCTTTCTTT. Translating it yields CAISNSTGDTEAFF.

The chain couples TRBV7-6 to TRBJ2-7; D is perhaps TRBD1 (6 bases). CDR1 is SGHVS and CDR2 is FNYEAQ in the germline V gene. Trimming cost V 5 bases and J 0 bases, with 11 bases left between them. This CDR3 is built from 14 residues. The CDR3 spells CASSQTGHSYEQYF. The CDR3 nucleotides are TGTGCCAGCAGCCAGACAGGACACTCCTACGAGCAGTACTTC.